This T cell receptor (beta chain) came from a study of T cell responses to AZD1222 COVID-19 vaccine. Findings and caveats of the study: Only after the peak T cell response were repertoires sampled. White British people made up most donors, females outnumbered males, and clonal diversity was possibly underestimated. There were vaccine-associated CD4 TCRs across spike, dominant at 160-218 and 743-854. Reports indicate that nearly half of spike-specific TCRs are directed at unmutated variant regions.

A word on this clone: Antigen: not known.

The CDR3 totals 15 residues. V lost 3 bases, J lost 0 bases, and 8 bases lay in between. Germline CDR1 is SEHNR and CDR2 is FQNEAQ (reference sequence). The repertoire was sequenced with immunoSEQ multiplex PCR; TCRdb's copy has only in-frame clones and lacks some. The sample has 180,000 or so clones; about 91% are singletons. The TCR was taken from an adult who received the AZD1222 COVID-19 vaccine. Material: peripheral blood, obtained 28 days after the second AZD1222 dose. V is TRBV7-9 and J is TRBJ2-2; D might be TRBD2 (5 bases). The CDR3 protein is CASSFDGANTGELFF. The CDR3 coding sequence is TGTGCCAGCAGCTTCGACGGGGCGAACACCGGGGAGCTGTTTTTT. Filled out from reference TRBV7-9 and TRBJ2-2, the complete variable domain reads DTGVSQNPRHKITKRGQNVTFRCDPISEHNRLYWYRQTLGQGPEFLTYFQNEAQLEKSRLLSDRFSAERPKGSFSTLEIQRTEQGDSAMYLCASSFDGANTGELFFGEGSRLTVL.